The clone carrying this TCR beta chain was detected many times. The data were taken from a study of T cells of healthy individuals. This CDR3 is built from 13 residues. Germline V CDR1 and CDR2: SGDLS, YYNGEE. Trimming cost V 1 base and J 9 bases, with 11 bases left between them. TCRdb fed the 5' RACE reads into MiXCR, producing one record per CDR3 protein. The repertoire holds under 70,000 distinct CDR3 sequences, with roughly 14% as singletons. This chain links TRBV9 with TRBJ2-1; D may be TRBD2 (6 bases). The clonotype was recovered from a human donor in good health. The CDR3 sequence is CASSVNGGAEQFF. CDR3 DNA: TGTGCCAGCAGCGTAAACGGGGGAGCTGAGCAGTTCTTC. Using reference TRBV9 and TRBJ2-1 for the parts outside the CDR3, the full variable domain is DSGVTQTPKHLITATGQRVTLRCSPRSGDLSVYWYQQSLDQGLQFLIQYYNGEERAKGNILERFSAQQFPDLHSELNLSSLELGDSALYFCASSVNGGAEQFFGPGTRLTVL.